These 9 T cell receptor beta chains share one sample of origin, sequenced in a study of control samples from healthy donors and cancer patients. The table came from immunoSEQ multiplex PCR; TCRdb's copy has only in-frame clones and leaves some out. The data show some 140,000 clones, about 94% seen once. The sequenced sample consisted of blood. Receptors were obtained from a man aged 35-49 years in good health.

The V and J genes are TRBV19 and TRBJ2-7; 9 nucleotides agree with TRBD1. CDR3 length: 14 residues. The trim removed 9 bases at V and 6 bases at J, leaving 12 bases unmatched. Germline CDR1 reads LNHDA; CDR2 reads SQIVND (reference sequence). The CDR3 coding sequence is TGTGCCAGCGAGGACAGGGGCAGGGGCCGCGAGCAGTACTTC. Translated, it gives CASEDRGRGREQYF. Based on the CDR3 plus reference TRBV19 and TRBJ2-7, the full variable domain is DGGITQSPKYLFRKEGQNVTLSCEQNLNHDAMYWYRQDPGQGLRLIYYSQIVNDFQKGDIAEGYSVSREKKESFPLTVTSAQKNPTAFYLCASEDRGRGREQYFGPGTRLTVT.

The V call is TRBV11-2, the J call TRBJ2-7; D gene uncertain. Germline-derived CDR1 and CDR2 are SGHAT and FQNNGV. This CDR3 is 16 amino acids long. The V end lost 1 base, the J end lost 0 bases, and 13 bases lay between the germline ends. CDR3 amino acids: CASSLVGSRHSYEQYF. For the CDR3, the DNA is TGTGCCAGCAGCTTAGTGGGGTCACGGCACTCCTACGAGCAGTACTTC. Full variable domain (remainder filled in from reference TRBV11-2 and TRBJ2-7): EAGVAQSPRYKIIEKRQSVAFWCNPISGHATLYWYQQILGQGPKLLIQFQNNGVVDDSQLPKDRFSAERLKGVDSTLKIQPAKLEDSAVYLCASSLVGSRHSYEQYFGPGTRLTVT.

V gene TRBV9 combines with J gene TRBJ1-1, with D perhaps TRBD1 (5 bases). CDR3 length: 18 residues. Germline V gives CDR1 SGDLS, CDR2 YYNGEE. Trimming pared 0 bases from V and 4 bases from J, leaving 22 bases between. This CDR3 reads CASSVAANPGTGSTEAFF. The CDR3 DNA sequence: TGTGCCAGCAGCGTAGCTGCCAATCCAGGGACCGGAAGCACTGAAGCTTTCTTT.

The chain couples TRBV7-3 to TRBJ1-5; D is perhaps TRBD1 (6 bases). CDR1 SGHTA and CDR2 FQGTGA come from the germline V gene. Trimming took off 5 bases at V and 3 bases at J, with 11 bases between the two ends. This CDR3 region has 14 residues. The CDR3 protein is CASSPRDNNQPQHF. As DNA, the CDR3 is TGTGCCAGCAGCCCCCGGGACAACAATCAGCCCCAGCATTTT.

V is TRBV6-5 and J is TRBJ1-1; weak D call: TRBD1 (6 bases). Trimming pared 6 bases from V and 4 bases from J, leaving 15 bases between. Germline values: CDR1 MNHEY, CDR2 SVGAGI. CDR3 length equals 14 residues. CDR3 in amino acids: CASSTGAGGTEAFF. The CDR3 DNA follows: TGTGCCAGCAGCACGGGGGCGGGGGGCACTGAAGCTTTCTTT.

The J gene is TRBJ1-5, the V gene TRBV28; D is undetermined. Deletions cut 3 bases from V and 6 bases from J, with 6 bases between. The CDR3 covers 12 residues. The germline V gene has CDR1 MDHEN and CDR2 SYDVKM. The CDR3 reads CASSLVPQPQHF. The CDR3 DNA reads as TGTGCCAGCAGTTTGGTCCCTCAGCCCCAGCATTTT. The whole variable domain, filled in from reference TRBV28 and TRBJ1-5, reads DVKVTQSSRYLVKRTGEKVFLECVQDMDHENMFWYRQDPGLGLRLIYFSYDVKMKEKGDIPEGYSVSREKKERFSLILESASTNQTSMYLCASSLVPQPQHFGDGTRLSIL.

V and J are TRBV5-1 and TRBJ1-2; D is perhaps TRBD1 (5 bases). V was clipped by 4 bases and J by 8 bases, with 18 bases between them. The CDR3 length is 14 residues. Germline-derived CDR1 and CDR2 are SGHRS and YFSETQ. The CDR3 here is CASSKGPQGMGYTF. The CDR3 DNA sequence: TGCGCCAGCAGCAAGGGACCCCAAGGTATGGGCTACACCTTC.

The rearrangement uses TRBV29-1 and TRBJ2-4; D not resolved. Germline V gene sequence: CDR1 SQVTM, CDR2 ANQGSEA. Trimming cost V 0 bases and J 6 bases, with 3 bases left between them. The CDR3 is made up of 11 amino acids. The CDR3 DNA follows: TGCAGCGTTGAAGATCCAAACATTCAGTACTTC. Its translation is CSVEDPNIQYF.

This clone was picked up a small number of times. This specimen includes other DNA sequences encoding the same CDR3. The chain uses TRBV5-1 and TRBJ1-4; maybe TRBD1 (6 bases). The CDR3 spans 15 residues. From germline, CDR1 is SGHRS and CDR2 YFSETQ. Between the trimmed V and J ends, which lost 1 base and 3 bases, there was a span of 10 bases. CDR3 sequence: CASSLSEGANEKLFF. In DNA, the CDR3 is TGCGCCAGCAGCTTGAGCGAGGGGGCTAATGAAAAACTGTTTTTT.